The 15 T cell receptor beta chains below were found in one sample sequenced in a study of blood T cell repertoires in COVID-19. Sequencing was performed with immunoSEQ multiplex PCR; in TCRdb, only in-frame clones are kept and a portion is missing. The sample contains around 440,000 clones, roughly 88% of which appear only once. The sample consisted of peripheral blood. These receptors were collected from a woman aged 45-65 years with COVID-19, enrolled during active disease.

The chain has TRBV3-1 (or the pseudogene TRBV3-2) and TRBJ2-2, with 10 bases matching TRBD2. V lost 0 bases and J lost 7; bases outside the gene matches: 11. Germline assignment: CDR1 LGHDT and CDR2 YNNKEL (reference sequence). This CDR3 region has 18 residues. The CDR3 coding sequence is TGTGCCAGCAGCCAAGACCCGCCGGCTAGCGGGGGAATCGGGGAGCTGTTTTTT. Protein: CASSQDPPASGGIGELFF.

This sequence joins TRBV27 and TRBJ1-2, with D possibly matching TRBD1 (6 bases). V was shortened by 0 bases and J by 3 bases, with 11 bases between the two germline ends. The CDR3 is 15 residues long. CDR1 is MNHEY, CDR2 SMNVEV, per germline (reference sequence). CDR3 sequence reads: CASSLSSGAHYGYTF. CDR3 DNA: TGTGCCAGCAGTTTATCGTCAGGGGCCCACTATGGCTACACCTTC.

CDR3 sequence (DNA): TGTGCCAGCAGCTCTACCGGGACAGGGTTCTACGAGCAGTACTTC. Translation: CASSSTGTGFYEQYF. V usage is TRBV6-5 and J usage is TRBJ2-7; TRBD1 agrees at 9 bases. The CDR3 is 15 residues long. J gave up 3 bases and V 6 bases, and 9 bases lay outside the gene matches. The germline CDR1 and CDR2 sequences are MNHEY and SVGAGI.

The chain joins TRBV25-1 to TRBJ1-2; the match to TRBD1 covers 9 bases. This CDR3 is built from 16 residues. The J segment lost 4 bases and the V segment lost 4 bases, leaving 10 bases of the junction unmatched. The germline CDR1 and CDR2 sequences are MGHDK and SYGVNS. CDR3 bases: TGTGCCAGCAGTGGGGCAGGACAGGGGAGCTTCTATGGCTACACCTTC. This encodes CASSGAGQGSFYGYTF.

V usage is TRBV27 and J usage is TRBJ2-3, with D possibly being TRBD2 (6 bases). CDR3 length: 17 residues. The V gene lost 6 bases and the J gene lost 3 bases, with 22 bases spanning the gap. In germline, CDR1 is MNHEY, CDR2 SMNVEV (reference sequence). DNA of the CDR3: TGTGCCAGCAGCAGATACCGGGACTCCAAAGGGACAGATACGCAGTATTTT. Protein sequence: CASSRYRDSKGTDTQYF.

This chain joins TRBV6-5 and TRBJ1-1; tentative D call: TRBD1 (5 bases). CDR1 MNHEY and CDR2 SVGAGI come from the germline V gene. V lost 6 bases, J lost 9 bases, and 20 bases lay in between. This CDR3 spans 14 amino acids. This CDR3 is CASSQDKGGVKAFF. The CDR3 coding sequence is TGTGCCAGCAGCCAGGACAAGGGAGGGGTAAAAGCTTTCTTT.

The genes are TRBV2 and TRBJ2-2; D is possibly TRBD2 (6 bases). Germline V lookup: CDR1 SNHLY, CDR2 FYNNEI. This CDR3 contains 15 residues. Trimming shortened V by 2 bases and J by 5 bases, and 12 bases separated the two germline ends. CDR3 in DNA: TGTGCCAGCAGTGAACGGTCGGAGGGAACCGGGGAGCTGTTTTTT. Translation gives CASSERSEGTGELFF.

This sequence joins TRBV10-1 and TRBJ2-2; 7 bases fit TRBD1. The CDR3 is made up of 15 amino acids. V trimming: 4 bases; J trimming: 0 bases; junction bases outside the gene matches: 2. CDR1 is WNHNN and CDR2 is SYGVQD in the germline V gene (reference sequence). The CDR3 region is CASSGGTANTGELFF. CDR3 nucleotide sequence: TGCGCCAGCAGTGGGGGGACAGCGAACACCGGGGAGCTGTTTTTT.

This chain uses TRBV12-3 or TRBV12-4 with TRBJ1-2; D call uncertain. The CDR3 consists of 12 residues. The V end was cut by 7 bases, the J end by 7 bases, with 13 bases between. In DNA, the CDR3 is TGTGCCAGCACCCTAGGGAGAGGTGGCTACACCTTC. Amino acid sequence: CASTLGRGGYTF.

The V and J genes are TRBV10-3 and TRBJ2-3, with 10 bases that match TRBD2. Trimming took 2 bases from V and 5 from J; bases not matched to a gene: 7. CDR3 length: 16 amino acids. Per the germline V gene, CDR1 is ENHRY and CDR2 is SYGVKD. The CDR3 DNA reads as TGTGCCATCAGTGAGCCCTCAGCGGGGGGGTTAGATACGCAGTATTTT. Translating it yields CAISEPSAGGLDTQYF.

The V call is TRBV3-1 (or the pseudogene TRBV3-2), the J call TRBJ2-2; a weak D match, TRBD2 (5 bases). Deletions cut 6 bases from V and 0 bases from J, with 11 bases between. The CDR3 extends over 15 amino acids. Germline values: CDR1 LGHDT, CDR2 YNNKEL (reference sequence). The CDR3 coding sequence is TGTGCCAGCAGTGAAGACTACGCGAACACCGGGGAGCTGTTTTTT. It encodes CASSEDYANTGELFF.

The chain has TRBV19 and TRBJ2-1; no firm D call. V was clipped by 6 bases and J by 7 bases, with 10 bases between them. The CDR3 covers 12 residues. The germline V gene encodes CDR1 LNHDA and CDR2 SQIVND (reference sequence). CDR3 residues: CASSDLANEQFF. CDR3 sequence (DNA): TGTGCCAGTAGCGACTTGGCTAATGAGCAGTTCTTC. Supplemented by reference TRBV19 and TRBJ2-1, the full variable domain reads DGGITQSPKYLFRKEGQNVTLSCEQNLNHDAMYWYRQDPGQGLRLIYYSQIVNDFQKGDIAEGYSVSREKKESFPLTVTSAQKNPTAFYLCASSDLANEQFFGPGTRLTVL.

The gene calls are TRBV30 and TRBJ1-3, with D maybe TRBD1 (5 bases). Germline assignment: CDR1 GTSNPN and CDR2 SVGIG (reference sequence). V lost 2 bases and J lost 2, with 10 bases in between. The CDR3 has 14 residues. The CDR3 bases are TGTGCCTGGAGTAGATGGGGGGCTGGAAACACCATATATTTT. This gives the protein CAWSRWGAGNTIYF.

The chain carries TRBV10-3 and TRBJ2-3; D not certain. The CDR3 covers 16 residues. Germline assignment: CDR1 ENHRY and CDR2 SYGVKD. V shed 0 bases and J shed 2 bases, with 12 bases lying between them. CDR3 nucleotide sequence: TGTGCCATCAGTGAGTCGGGCCAGTCCCTCACAGATACGCAGTATTTT. Translated: CAISESGQSLTDTQYF.

The chain couples TRBV9 to TRBJ2-3; 7 nucleotides agree with TRBD2. Looked up from germline, CDR1 is SGDLS and CDR2 is YYNGEE. The CDR3 spans 15 residues. The V and J ends lost 0 bases and 5 bases, in that order; junction bases with no gene match: 6. The CDR3 loop is CASSVGGAGVDTQYF. CDR3 DNA: TGTGCCAGCAGCGTAGGTGGCGCGGGGGTAGATACGCAGTATTTT.